Sequencing of this T cell receptor beta chain was carried out in a study of cytomegalovirus exposure and HLA in healthy donors. After removal of 7 bases from V and 7 bases from J, the junction contained 4 bases not matched to a gene. The CDR3 totals 11 residues. Per germline, CDR1 MNHNS and CDR2 SASEGT. With 60 Vbeta and 13 Jbeta primers, the PCR was carried out. The protocol was immunoSEQ multiplex PCR, while the TCRdb copy is restricted to in-frame clones and leaves out a portion. This sample has 95,000 to 150,000 clones, with approximately 70% found just once. Sample: PBMCs. This clonotype originated in a man aged 18 to 29 in good health and CMV-seronegative. This sequence joins TRBV6-1 and TRBJ2-7, with TRBD2 matching over 7 bases. CDR3 DNA: TGTGCCAGCACCGGGCGGGGGGAGCAGTACTTC. Translation: CASTGRGEQYF.